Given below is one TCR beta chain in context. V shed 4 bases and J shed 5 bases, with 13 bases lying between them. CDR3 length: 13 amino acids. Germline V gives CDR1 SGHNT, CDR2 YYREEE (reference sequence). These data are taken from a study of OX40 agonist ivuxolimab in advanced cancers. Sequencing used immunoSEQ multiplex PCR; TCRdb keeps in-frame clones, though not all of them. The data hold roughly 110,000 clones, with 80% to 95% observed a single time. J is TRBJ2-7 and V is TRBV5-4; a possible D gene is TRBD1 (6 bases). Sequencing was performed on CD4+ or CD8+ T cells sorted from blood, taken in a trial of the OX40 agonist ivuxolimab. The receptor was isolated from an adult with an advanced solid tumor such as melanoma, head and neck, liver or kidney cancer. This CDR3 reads CASSPQDSHEQYF. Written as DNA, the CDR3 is TGTGCCAGCAGCCCGCAGGACAGCCACGAGCAGTACTTC.